Sequencing of this T cell receptor (beta chain) was carried out in a study of early T cells in non-severe SARS-CoV-2 infection. As for the study in general: Chains were not paired, and sequencing was done on bulk RNA from unsorted whole blood.

Concerning this clonotype itself: The antigen is not known.

Individual cDNA molecules received unique molecular identifiers during library preparation. MiXCR was run by TCRdb on the 5' RACE reads, yielding one entry per CDR3 protein. The sample has 100,000 to 150,000 distinct CDR3 sequences, 14% to 15% seen once. The V segment lost 4 bases and the J segment 7 bases; nucleotides outside the gene matches: 5. This CDR3 contains 15 residues. Germline CDR1 is LNHDA and CDR2 is SQIVND (reference sequence). General study points: VDJdb matching, biased toward anti-spike CD8 responses, missed private and CD4 specificities.

The source material was whole blood. This clonotype was obtained from an adult who was a healthcare worker with PCR-confirmed SARS-CoV-2 infection or an uninfected control (not recorded which). The chain has TRBV19 and TRBJ2-1, with TRBD2 matching 12 bases. CDR3 bases: TGTGCCAGTAGTAGGAGACTAGCGGGGGTTAATGAGCAGTTCTTC. Its translation: CASSRRLAGVNEQFF.